The sequence of this TCR beta chain was determined in a study of shared clonotypes between healthy human individuals. Study findings and constraints: Sampling used blood alone; tissue repertoires probably differ. An expected dependence of interdonor clonotype sharing on sequencing depth was noted.

Generated by immunoSEQ multiplex PCR, the TCRdb table keeps only in-frame clones and is missing some. The table has roughly 1 million clones, about 75% seen once. To note about this clone: The antigen is not known.

Healthy HIV-negative adults with no recent acute infections or vaccinations were recruited as donors. Everyone who donated was a Caucasian adult who lived in Nashville, Tennessee. The germline gives CDR1 SGHTA, CDR2 FQGNSA. The CDR3 totals 14 residues. The ends were cut back, 6 bases at V and 0 bases at J, with 10 bases in the middle. The clonotype was recovered from a man aged 18 to 30 in good health. The chain uses TRBV7-2 and TRBJ2-3; the D gene is possibly TRBD1 (6 bases). The sequenced material came from memory CD4+ T cells sorted from blood. Sample subset: CD45RA-negative fraction. The CDR3 spells CASRYRVSTDTQYF. DNA of the CDR3: TGTGCCAGCAGATACAGGGTGAGCACAGATACGCAGTATTTT.